This TCR beta chain stems from a study of blood T cell repertoires in COVID-19 (TCRdb year 2020). Background on the whole study: Samples covering the acute and convalescent phases of COVID-19 were provided by collaborators in the United States, Italy and Spain. Deeply sampled blood TCRbeta repertoires from subjects exposed to, actively infected with, or recovered from COVID-19 were included in the dataset. The prospective study material was composed of cDNA or gDNA derived from T cells, B-cell-depleted T cells, or PBMCs. Nearly every sample came with metadata listing a de-identified subject ID, COVID-19 status, age in years and sex. The repertoires were released in a freely available public database intended as a resource for research on the immune response to SARS-CoV-2. HLA class I and class II types, where available, came from metadata supplied by the sample provider rather than from assay-based typing. Samples came from the ongoing ImmuneRACE study (first 160 participants) plus 1,254 subjects from 6 global collaborators. Study-level results and caveats: The quantity of clinical and demographic metadata differed by source and by participant and was supplied without curation.

Inclusive of the bounding cysteine and phenylalanine, the CDR3 is 16 residues long. CDR3 DNA only is kept here, 48 bases in frame from base 1. Cut back by 5 bases and 2 bases, the V and J ends lie 15 bases apart. CDR1 and CDR2 are drawn from the germline V gene: MDHEN, SYDVKM. Each collaborating institution followed its own protocols to collect whole blood in K2EDTA tubes. For TCRbeta analysis, collaborator samples were shipped as frozen whole blood, as isolated PBMCs, or as DNA extracted from either sample type. TCRbeta CDR3 regions were amplified from genomic DNA using the immunoSEQ Assay, a bias-controlled multiplex PCR. As for the authors' bioinformatics: The number of nucleated cells in each sample was estimated by amplification of reference gene primers within the assay. To quantify the absolute abundance of each unique TCRbeta CDR3 rearrangement, sequence reads were collapsed and filtered. For each sample, productive Simpson clonality was calculated by taking the square root of Simpson's diversity index across productive rearrangements. TCRdb obtained this table from immuneACCESS and retained in-frame rearrangements with V and J assigned. These tables miss some clones; where compared with another copy, unresolved V genes account for less than half of the shortfall, and the remainder is unexplained. V, J and clone size are those of that table, while D and trimming were read from the DNA. This sample has some 71,000 clones in its table, and about 90% of those were observed once. The ten most abundant clones make up 5.3% of the sample.

This clone has just one count. No antigen is known for it. There are no base qualities to consult, and no much larger clone falls within one base. The material sequenced was peripheral blood. The clonotype originates from a man aged 50-60 years with acute or convalescent COVID-19. Recombination linked TRBV28 to TRBJ1-4, with TRBD1 tentatively as D gene (5 bases match). The CDR3 protein is CASSVTDSATNEKLFF. The sequenced DNA: TGTGCCAGCAGTGTGACAGACTCGGCCACTAATGAAAAACTGTTTTTT. Reference TRBV28 and TRBJ1-4 proteins supply the regions before and after the CDR3; the full variable domain is: DVKVTQSSRYLVKRTGEKVFLECVQDMDHENMFWYRQDPGLGLRLIYFSYDVKMKEKGDIPEGYSVSREKKERFSLILESASTNQTSMYLCASSVTDSATNEKLFFGSGTQLSVL.